The 14 T cell receptor beta chains given below trace back to one sample, sequenced in a study of T cell changes during pregnancy in multiple sclerosis. Sequenced by immunoSEQ multiplex PCR; TCRdb stores in-frame clones only, minus some. The table records approximately 100,000 clones, over 80% of them present only once. The sequencing used peripheral blood, collected in the first trimester of pregnancy. All receptors come from a female donor with multiple sclerosis, enrolled in a pregnancy study.

The chain joins TRBV9 to TRBJ2-7; 9 bases are shared with TRBD2. CDR1 and CDR2 (germline): SGDLS, YYNGEE. J lost 7 bases, V lost 4 bases, and 15 bases had no gene match. The CDR3 is made up of 16 amino acids. This CDR3 reads CASSPWLAGSSGEQYF. The CDR3 DNA reads as TGTGCCAGCAGCCCCTGGCTAGCGGGGTCCTCGGGGGAGCAGTACTTC. The variable domain in full, with the rest retrieved from reference TRBV9 and TRBJ2-7, is DSGVTQTPKHLITATGQRVTLRCSPRSGDLSVYWYQQSLDQGLQFLIQYYNGEERAKGNILERFSAQQFPDLHSELNLSSLELGDSALYFCASSPWLAGSSGEQYFGPGTRLTVT.

The V gene is TRBV6-6, the J gene TRBJ2-5; TRBD1 matches 11 bases. Germline lookup yields CDR1 MNHNY and CDR2 SVGAGI (reference sequence). The CDR3 runs 16 residues. V was clipped by 2 bases and J by 3 bases; unmatched bases: 5. CDR3 sequence (DNA): TGTGCCAGCAGTTACCACCCGGGACAGGGGGAAGAGACCCAGTACTTC. Translated, it gives CASSYHPGQGEETQYF.

The CDR3 reads CASSLESGEAFF. The CDR3, as DNA: TGTGCCAGCAGCTTAGAGTCCGGGGAAGCTTTCTTT. The genes are TRBV7-2 and TRBJ1-1; no reliable D call. CDR1 is SGHTA and CDR2 is FQGNSA in the germline V gene. Trimming cost V 1 base and J 8 bases, with 8 bases left between them. This CDR3 has 12 residues.

The chain is built from TRBV19 and TRBJ1-5; a weak D match, TRBD1 (5 bases). The germline V gene has CDR1 LNHDA and CDR2 SQIVND (reference sequence). V lost 1 base and J lost 4, with 11 bases in between. The CDR3 covers 15 residues. The CDR3 region is CASSIAQEGNQPQHF. CDR3 nucleotides: TGTGCCAGTAGTATAGCACAGGAGGGAAATCAGCCCCAGCATTTT.

This chain uses TRBV19 with TRBJ2-7; TRBD1 might be the D (6 bases). The V gene lost 7 bases and the J gene lost 5 bases, with 18 bases spanning the gap. CDR1 is LNHDA, CDR2 SQIVND, per germline (reference sequence). This CDR3 comprises 14 residues. The CDR3 loop reads CASKTDRLGDEQYF. CDR3 nucleotide sequence: TGTGCCAGTAAGACCGACAGGTTGGGAGACGAGCAGTACTTC.

This sequence joins TRBV7-9 and TRBJ1-6; no reliable D call. Trimming pared 6 bases from V and 9 bases from J, leaving 9 bases between. The CDR3 consists of 12 residues. CDR1 and CDR2 (germline): SEHNR, FQNEAQ (reference sequence). The CDR3 DNA sequence: TGTGCCAGCAGTTCTACGGTTTCACCCCTCCACTTT. Its protein is CASSSTVSPLHF.

CDR3 nucleotide sequence: TGTGCCAGCCGGCCGGGCTCTGGAAACACCATATATTTT. It translates to CASRPGSGNTIYF. J is TRBJ1-3 and V is TRBV6-5, with D unclear. CDR1 and CDR2 (germline): MNHEY, SVGAGI. Trimming stripped 8 bases from V and 0 bases from J, with 8 bases between. The CDR3 sequence is 13 residues long.

The chain links TRBV19 to TRBJ2-5; the D gene is possibly TRBD1 (5 bases). The CDR3 runs to 15 residues. V lost 4 bases, J lost 5 bases, and 17 bases lay in between. Germline V gene sequence: CDR1 LNHDA, CDR2 SQIVND (reference sequence). This CDR3 is CASSTGRVGRETQYF. CDR3 in DNA: TGTGCCAGTAGTACGGGCAGGGTGGGCCGGGAGACCCAGTACTTC.

The V and J genes are TRBV5-1 and TRBJ1-1, with D possibly matching TRBD1 (5 bases). V was clipped by 0 bases and J by 6 bases, with 9 bases between them. The CDR3 runs to 13 residues. Germline CDR1 is SGHRS and CDR2 is YFSETQ. The CDR3 loop is CASSLDGGSEAFF. DNA for the CDR3: TGCGCCAGCAGCTTGGATGGGGGGTCTGAAGCTTTCTTT. Supplemented by reference TRBV5-1 and TRBJ1-1, the full variable domain reads KAGVTQTPRYLIKTRGQQVTLSCSPISGHRSVSWYQQTPGQGLQFLFEYFSETQRNKGNFPGRFSGRQFSNSRSEMNVSTLELGDSALYLCASSLDGGSEAFFGQGTRLTVV.

The rearrangement links TRBV18 to TRBJ1-2; tentative D call: TRBD1 (5 bases). CDR1 and CDR2 (germline): KGHSH, LQKENI. Trimming pared 6 bases from V and 6 bases from J, leaving 14 bases between. The length of the CDR3 is 13 residues. CDR3 in DNA: TGTGCCAGCTCGAATACGCAGGGCGATGGCTACACCTTC. Its translation is CASSNTQGDGYTF.

The rearrangement uses TRBV11-2 and TRBJ1-1; TRBD1 is a possible D gene (5 bases). Between the trimmed V and J ends, which lost 3 bases and 9 bases, there was a span of 20 bases. This CDR3 spans 15 amino acids. The germline gives CDR1 SGHAT, CDR2 FQNNGV. The CDR3 DNA reads as TGTGCCAGCAGCTTTCTCTCGGGGGTCGTCACCCAAGCTTTCTTT. Its protein product is CASSFLSGVVTQAFF.

This sequence joins TRBV7-2 and TRBJ1-2, with TRBD1 identical over 9 bases. Germline V CDR1 and CDR2: SGHTA, FQGNSA. The CDR3 is 12 residues long. V lost 5 bases and J lost 8; bases outside the gene matches: 3. This CDR3 reads CASSRDREGYTF. CDR3 DNA: TGTGCCAGCAGCCGGGACAGGGAAGGCTACACCTTC.

The chain employs TRBV12-5 and TRBJ2-5; 8 nucleotides align to TRBD1. The V and J ends lost 2 bases and 5 bases, in that order; junction bases with no gene match: 1. Germline values: CDR1 LGHNT, CDR2 FRNRAP. This CDR3 is built from 13 residues. CDR3 bases: TGTGCTAGTGGTTTGACAGGGGGGGAGACCCAGTACTTC. Amino acid sequence: CASGLTGGETQYF.

This sequence joins TRBV5-8 and TRBJ1-6; D is unresolved. The CDR3 runs 14 residues. The V gene lost 4 bases and the J gene lost 7 bases, with 12 bases spanning the gap. Looked up from germline, CDR1 is SGHTS and CDR2 is YDEGEE. CDR3: CASSPGGENSPLHF. CDR3 nucleotides: TGTGCCAGCAGCCCGGGCGGGGAAAATTCACCCCTCCACTTT.